The rows below give T cell receptor beta chains drawn from one sample of a study of shared clonotypes between healthy human individuals. Sequenced by immunoSEQ multiplex PCR; TCRdb stores in-frame clones only, minus some. Of 1.5 million to 1.9 million clones in the sample, approximately 98% were seen once. Sequenced input: naive CD4+ T cells sorted from blood. The receptors stem from a man aged 25 to 40 in good health. CDR3s include the opening cysteine and the closing phenylalanine or tryptophan. The D gene is left open where the match is weak. A row's size may be missing; if present it is once, few, many or a size class.

V gene,D gene,J gene,clone size,CDR3 DNA,CDR3 protein
TRBV11-2,TRBD2,TRBJ2-3,.,TGTGCCAGCAGCTTAGGACGGGGCGGGAGGGGGTCAGATACGCAGTATTTT,CASSLGRGGRGSDTQYF
TRBV2,TRBD2,TRBJ2-1,.,TGTGCCAGCAGTGAAGCGGGACTAGCCGCGGGTGAGCAGTTCTTC,CASSEAGLAAGEQFF
TRBV7-8,.,TRBJ1-2,.,TGTGCCAGCAGCTTAGAGAGAGTGTTGAGGGATGGCTACACCTTC,CASSLERVLRDGYTF
TRBV11-2,.,TRBJ2-7,.,TGTGCCAGCAGCTCCGGACTATTTCCTTCTGATCAGTACTTC,CASSSGLFPSDQYF
TRBV5-1,TRBD2,TRBJ2-5,.,TGCGCCAGTAAATCGGGACTAGAAGAGACCCAGTACTTC,CASKSGLEETQYF
TRBV6-1,TRBD2,TRBJ2-7,.,TGTGCCAGCAGTGAAAGGGGGGGACTAGCGCTCGAGCAGTACTTC,CASSERGGLALEQYF
TRBV19,.,TRBJ1-1,once,TGTGCCAGTATAAGGACAGCATTCATGAACACTGAAGCTTTCTTT,CASIRTAFMNTEAFF
TRBV5-1,TRBD1,TRBJ2-2,once,TGCGCCAGCAGCTTTTACGGGACAGGTACTATCGGGGAGCTGTTTTTT,CASSFYGTGTIGELFF
TRBV30,.,TRBJ2-6,.,TGTGCCTGGGATTCTGGGGCCAACGTCCTGACTTTC,CAWDSGANVLTF
TRBV9,.,TRBJ2-1,.,TGTGCCAGCAGCGTTGCACTCGACTTGGACAATGAGCAGTTCTTC,CASSVALDLDNEQFF
TRBV9,.,TRBJ2-6,once,TGTGCCAGCAGCGTAGACCAGCTGCTCTCTGGGGCCAACGTCCTGACTTTC,CASSVDQLLSGANVLTF
TRBV6-5,TRBD1,TRBJ1-1,.,TGTGCCAGCAGAGGGACAGGGGCGAACACTGAAGCTTTCTTT,CASRGTGANTEAFF
TRBV13,TRBD1,TRBJ2-5,.,TGTGCCAGCAGCCGAGGGACAGGCGACAACCCTTTTCGTCGGACCCAGTACTTC,CASSRGTGDNPFRRTQYF
TRBV18,.,TRBJ1-5,.,TGTGCCAGCTCGGGACGTGTGGGAAATCAGCCCCAGCATTTT,CASSGRVGNQPQHF
TRBV29-1,.,TRBJ2-1,.,TGCAGCGCCATACTAGCTTACAATGAGCAGTTCTTC,CSAILAYNEQFF
TRBV6-6,.,TRBJ1-2,.,TGTGCCAGCAGTTACTCGAAAGGGCCTTTCAACTATGGCTACACCTTC,CASSYSKGPFNYGYTF
TRBV7-3,TRBD2,TRBJ2-1,.,TGTGCCAGCAGCTTAAGGGTAGCGGGAGACAATGAGCAGTTCTTC,CASSLRVAGDNEQFF
TRBV28,.,TRBJ1-2,.,TGTGCCACCACCGGGACCCCAATTAGCTATGGCTACACCTTC,CATTGTPISYGYTF
TRBV7-9,TRBD1,TRBJ1-2,.,TGTGCCAGCAGCTTAACCGTCGGGACAGGGGGTAACTATGGCTACACCTTC,CASSLTVGTGGNYGYTF
TRBV5-5,TRBD1,TRBJ2-7,.,TGTGCCAGCACCTCAATAGTGGGACAGGGGGCCTACGAGCAGTACTTC,CASTSIVGQGAYEQYF
TRBV28,TRBD1,TRBJ2-7,.,TGTGCCAGCGTTCACGGGACAGGTGGGCGCCGTGGATCCTACGAGCAGTACTTC,CASVHGTGGRRGSYEQYF
TRBV5-4,.,TRBJ1-1,.,TGTGCCAGCAGCTCGGCGGCATTTCGAGAAGCTTTCTTT,CASSSAAFREAFF